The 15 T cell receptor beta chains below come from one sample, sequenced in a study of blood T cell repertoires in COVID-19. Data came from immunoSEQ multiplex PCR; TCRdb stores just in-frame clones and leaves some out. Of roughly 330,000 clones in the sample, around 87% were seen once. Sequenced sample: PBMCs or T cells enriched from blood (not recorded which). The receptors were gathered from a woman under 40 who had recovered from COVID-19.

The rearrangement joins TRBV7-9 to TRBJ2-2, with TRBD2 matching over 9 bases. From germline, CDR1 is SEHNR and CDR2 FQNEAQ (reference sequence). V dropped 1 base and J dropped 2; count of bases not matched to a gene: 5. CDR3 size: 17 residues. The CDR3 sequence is CASSLERGDVNTGELFF. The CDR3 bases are TGTGCCAGCAGCTTAGAGCGGGGGGATGTCAACACCGGGGAGCTGTTTTTT.

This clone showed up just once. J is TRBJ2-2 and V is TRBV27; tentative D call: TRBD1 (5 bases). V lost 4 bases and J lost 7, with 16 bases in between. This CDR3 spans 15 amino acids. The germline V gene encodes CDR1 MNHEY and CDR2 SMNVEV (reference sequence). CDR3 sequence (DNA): TGTGCCAGCAGTTCCACCACAGGTCTAGGCGGGGAGCTGTTTTTT. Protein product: CASSSTTGLGGELFF.

In DNA form, the CDR3 reads TGTGCCAGCAGCCCAAGTCGCGTGAACTATGGCTACACCTTC. This codes for CASSPSRVNYGYTF. This chain uses TRBV7-2 with TRBJ1-2; D is unclear. Germline CDR1 reads SGHTA; CDR2 reads FQGNSA. The CDR3 is 14 residues long. With 5 bases removed from V and 2 bases from J, the gap between germline ends came to 12 bases. The whole variable domain, filled in from reference TRBV7-2 and TRBJ1-2, reads GAGVSQSPSNKVTEKGKDVELRCDPISGHTALYWYRQSLGQGLEFLIYFQGNSAPDKSGLPSDRFSAERTGGSVSTLTIQRTQQEDSAVYLCASSPSRVNYGYTFGSGTRLTVV.

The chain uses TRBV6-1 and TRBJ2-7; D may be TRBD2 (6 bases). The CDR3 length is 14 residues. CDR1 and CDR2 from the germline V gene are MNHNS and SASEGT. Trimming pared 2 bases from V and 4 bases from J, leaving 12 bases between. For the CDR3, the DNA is TGTGCCAGCAGTGAAAGTGGAGGGGTGTACGAGCAGTACTTC. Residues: CASSESGGVYEQYF.

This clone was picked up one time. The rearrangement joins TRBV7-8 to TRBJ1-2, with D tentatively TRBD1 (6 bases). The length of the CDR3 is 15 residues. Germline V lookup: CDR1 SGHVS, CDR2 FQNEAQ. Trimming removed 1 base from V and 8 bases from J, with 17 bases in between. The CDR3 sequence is CASSLEWRTEGGYTF. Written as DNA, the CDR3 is TGTGCCAGCAGCTTAGAGTGGCGGACAGAAGGAGGCTACACCTTC.

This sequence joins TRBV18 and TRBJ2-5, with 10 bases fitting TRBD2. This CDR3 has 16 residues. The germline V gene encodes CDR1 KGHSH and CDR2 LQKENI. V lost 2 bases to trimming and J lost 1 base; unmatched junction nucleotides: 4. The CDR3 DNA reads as TGTGCCAGCTCACCAATTATAGCGGGGGGCCAAGAGACCCAGTACTTC. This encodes CASSPIIAGGQETQYF.

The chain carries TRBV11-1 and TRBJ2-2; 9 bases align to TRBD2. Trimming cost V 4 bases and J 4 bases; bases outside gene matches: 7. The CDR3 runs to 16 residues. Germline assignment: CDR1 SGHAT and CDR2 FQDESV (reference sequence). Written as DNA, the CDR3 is TGTGCCAGCAGCTCTTATAGCGGGGGACCCACCGGGGAGCTGTTTTTT. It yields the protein CASSSYSGGPTGELFF. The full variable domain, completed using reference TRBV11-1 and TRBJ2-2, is EAEVAQSPRYKITEKSQAVAFWCDPISGHATLYWYRQILGQGPELLVQFQDESVVDDSQLPKDRFSAERLKGVDSTLKIQPAELGDSAMYLCASSSYSGGPTGELFFGEGSRLTVL.

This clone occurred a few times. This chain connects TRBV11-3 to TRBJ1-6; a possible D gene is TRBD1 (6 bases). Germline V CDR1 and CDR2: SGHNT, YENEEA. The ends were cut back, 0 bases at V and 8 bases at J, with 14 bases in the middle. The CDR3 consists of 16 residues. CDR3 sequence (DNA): TGTGCCAGCAGCTTAGAGTCTCACCACAGGGATTCACCCCTCCACTTT. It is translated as CASSLESHHRDSPLHF.

Written as DNA, the CDR3 is TGTGCCAGCAGGTCCGGCCCGGGGAGAGAGACCCAGTACTTC. It yields the protein CASRSGPGRETQYF. The chain recombines TRBV6-5 with TRBJ2-5; D possibly corresponds to TRBD2 (5 bases). From germline, CDR1 is MNHEY and CDR2 SVGAGI. Trimming took 6 bases from V and 4 from J, leaving 15 bases between them. The CDR3 spans 14 residues.

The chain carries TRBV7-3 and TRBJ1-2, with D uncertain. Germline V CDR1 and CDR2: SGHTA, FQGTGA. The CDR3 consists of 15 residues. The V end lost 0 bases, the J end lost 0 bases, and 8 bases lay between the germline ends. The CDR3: CASSLTGGPNYGYTF. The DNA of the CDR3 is TGTGCCAGCAGCTTAACGGGAGGGCCTAACTATGGCTACACCTTC.

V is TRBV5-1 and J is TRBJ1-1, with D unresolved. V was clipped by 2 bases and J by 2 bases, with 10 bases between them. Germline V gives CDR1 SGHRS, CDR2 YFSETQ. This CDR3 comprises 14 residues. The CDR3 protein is CASSFLSGNTEAFF. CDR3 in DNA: TGCGCCAGCAGCTTCTTATCAGGTAACACTGAAGCTTTCTTT.

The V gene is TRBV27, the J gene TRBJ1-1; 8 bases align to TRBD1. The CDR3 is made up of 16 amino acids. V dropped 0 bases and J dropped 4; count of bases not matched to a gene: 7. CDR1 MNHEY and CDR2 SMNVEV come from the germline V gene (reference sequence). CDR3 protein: CASSLSSGTGGTEAFF. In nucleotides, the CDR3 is TGTGCCAGCAGTTTATCGAGCGGGACAGGCGGCACTGAAGCTTTCTTT.

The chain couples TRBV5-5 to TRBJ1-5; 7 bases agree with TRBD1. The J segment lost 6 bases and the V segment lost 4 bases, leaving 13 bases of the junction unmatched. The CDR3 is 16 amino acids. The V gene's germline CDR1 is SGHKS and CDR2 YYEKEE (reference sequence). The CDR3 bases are TGTGCCAGCAGCCAGTACCCGGGACAGTCCGGTCAGCCCCAGCATTTT. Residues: CASSQYPGQSGQPQHF. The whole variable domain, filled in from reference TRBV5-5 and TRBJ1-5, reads DAGVTQSPTHLIKTRGQQVTLRCSPISGHKSVSWYQQVLGQGPQFIFQYYEKEERGRGNFPDRFSARQFPNYSSELNVNALLLGDSALYLCASSQYPGQSGQPQHFGDGTRLSIL.

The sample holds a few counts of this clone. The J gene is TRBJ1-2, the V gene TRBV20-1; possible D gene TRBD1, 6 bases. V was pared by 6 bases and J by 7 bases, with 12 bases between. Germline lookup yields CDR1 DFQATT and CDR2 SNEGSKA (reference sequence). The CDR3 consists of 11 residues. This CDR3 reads CSAAIGGGYTF. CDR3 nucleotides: TGCAGTGCCGCTATAGGGGGTGGCTACACCTTC.

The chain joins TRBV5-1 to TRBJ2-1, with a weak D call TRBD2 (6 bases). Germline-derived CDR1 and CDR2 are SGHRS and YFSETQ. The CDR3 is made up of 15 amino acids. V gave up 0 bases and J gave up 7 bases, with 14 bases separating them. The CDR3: CASSLAASDWNEQFF. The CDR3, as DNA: TGCGCCAGCAGCTTGGCGGCTAGCGATTGGAATGAGCAGTTCTTC.